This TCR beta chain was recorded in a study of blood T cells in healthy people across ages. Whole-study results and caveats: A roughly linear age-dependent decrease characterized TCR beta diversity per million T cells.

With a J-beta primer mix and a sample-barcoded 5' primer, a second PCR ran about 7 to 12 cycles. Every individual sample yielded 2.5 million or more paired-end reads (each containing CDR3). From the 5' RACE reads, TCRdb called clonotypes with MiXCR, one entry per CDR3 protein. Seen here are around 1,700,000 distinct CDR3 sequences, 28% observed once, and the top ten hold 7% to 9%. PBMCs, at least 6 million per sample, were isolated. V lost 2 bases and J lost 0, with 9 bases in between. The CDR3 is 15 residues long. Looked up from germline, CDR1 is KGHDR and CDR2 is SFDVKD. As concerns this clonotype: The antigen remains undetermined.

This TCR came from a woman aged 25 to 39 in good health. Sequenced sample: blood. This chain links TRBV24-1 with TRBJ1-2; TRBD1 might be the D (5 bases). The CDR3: CATSDSGFSNYGYTF. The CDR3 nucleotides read TGTGCCACCAGTGATTCAGGGTTCTCTAACTATGGCTACACCTTC.